These 18 T cell receptor beta chains originate from one sample sequenced in a study of cytomegalovirus exposure and HLA in healthy donors. Vbeta (60) and Jbeta (13) primers were used in the PCR. The data were produced by immunoSEQ multiplex PCR, yet TCRdb's version contains in-frame clones alone and is incomplete. The sample has 150,000 to 200,000 clones; around 75% are singletons. The specimen sequenced was PBMCs. The receptors shown here come from a woman aged 50 to 65 in good health and CMV-seronegative.

The rearrangement joins TRBV30 to TRBJ2-1; TRBD2 matches at 11 bases. The CDR3 is 16 amino acids. Germline values: CDR1 GTSNPN, CDR2 SVGIG (reference sequence). After removal of 3 bases from V and 0 bases from J, the junction contained 4 bases not matched to a gene. CDR3 DNA sequence: TGTGCCTGGAGCAGACTAGCGGGGAGCTCCTACAATGAGCAGTTCTTC. It encodes CAWSRLAGSSYNEQFF.

The chain links TRBV7-2 to TRBJ2-2; D remains unclear. The CDR3 consists of 13 residues. Trimming took 2 bases from V and 4 from J, leaving 5 bases between them. CDR1 and CDR2 from the germline V gene are SGHTA and FQGNSA. CDR3 bases: TGTGCCAGCAGCTTATTCAGCACCGGGGAGCTGTTTTTT. Its translation: CASSLFSTGELFF. The full variable domain, rest sourced from reference TRBV7-2 and TRBJ2-2, is GAGVSQSPSNKVTEKGKDVELRCDPISGHTALYWYRQSLGQGLEFLIYFQGNSAPDKSGLPSDRFSAERTGGSVSTLTIQRTQQEDSAVYLCASSLFSTGELFFGEGSRLTVL.

V gene TRBV6-5 combines with J gene TRBJ2-7; D not resolved. The germline V gene encodes CDR1 MNHEY and CDR2 SVGAGI. The V gene lost 0 bases and the J gene lost 4 bases, with 10 bases spanning the gap. CDR3 length: 14 amino acids. This CDR3 reads CASSYSVAGYEQYF. CDR3 sequence (DNA): TGTGCCAGCAGTTACTCAGTCGCCGGGTACGAGCAGTACTTC.

V usage is TRBV9 and J usage is TRBJ2-7; a weak D match, TRBD1 (6 bases). The CDR3 runs to 15 residues. V was pared by 4 bases and J by 5 bases, with 19 bases between. The germline V gene encodes CDR1 SGDLS and CDR2 YYNGEE. CDR3 protein: CASSSTSGTTHEQYF. DNA for the CDR3: TGTGCCAGCAGCTCCACCTCCGGGACAACCCACGAGCAGTACTTC.

The CDR3 nucleotides are TGTGCCAGCAGTTATTCGAGAGACCAAGAGACCCAGTACTTC. It is translated as CASSYSRDQETQYF. The rearrangement links TRBV27 to TRBJ2-5; no clear D. This CDR3 comprises 14 residues. Trimming removed 4 bases at V and 0 bases at J, with 9 bases between. The germline CDR1 and CDR2 sequences are MNHEY and SMNVEV (reference sequence).

The rearrangement links TRBV9 to TRBJ2-5; a weak D match, TRBD2 (6 bases). Germline CDR1 and CDR2: SGDLS and YYNGEE. CDR3 length: 16 residues. V lost 0 bases to trimming and J lost 3 bases, with 15 bases between them. CDR3 nucleotides: TGTGCCAGCAGCGTAGGGCGGGGCCCTCAGGAAGAGACCCAGTACTTC. Encoded protein: CASSVGRGPQEETQYF. Combining the CDR3 with reference TRBV9 and TRBJ2-5 gives the whole variable domain DSGVTQTPKHLITATGQRVTLRCSPRSGDLSVYWYQQSLDQGLQFLIQYYNGEERAKGNILERFSAQQFPDLHSELNLSSLELGDSALYFCASSVGRGPQEETQYFGPGTRLLVL.

The chain uses TRBV6-5 and TRBJ2-3; 12 nucleotides line up with TRBD1. Per germline, CDR1 MNHEY and CDR2 SVGAGI. CDR3 length equals 15 residues. V shed 6 bases and J 10 bases; nucleotides not matched to a gene: 11. As DNA, the CDR3 is TGTGCCAGCAGGGAGGGACAGGGGGCCCTCTTTCCGCAGTATTTT. This gives the protein CASREGQGALFPQYF.

This chain links TRBV5-6 with TRBJ1-1; tentative D call: TRBD1 (5 bases). CDR3 length equals 13 residues. Germline CDR1 is SGHDT and CDR2 is YYEEEE. Deletions cut 5 bases from V and 3 bases from J, with 11 bases between. The DNA of the CDR3 is TGTGCCAGCAGTCGACAGATTTACACTGAAGCTTTCTTT. Protein product: CASSRQIYTEAFF.

V usage is TRBV21-1 and J usage is TRBJ1-3; TRBD1, the table's D call, lacks a check against the DNA. TRBV21-1 is classified as a pseudogene. The CDR3 totals 17 residues. CDR3 sequence (DNA): TGTGCCAGCAGCAAATTACAGGGGGGTGACTCTGGAAACACCATATATTTT. Translating it yields CASSKLQGGDSGNTIYF.

The rearrangement uses TRBV4-1 and TRBJ2-7; 8 bases align to TRBD1. The CDR3 has 16 residues. V was pared by 3 bases and J by 2 bases, with 9 bases of the junction left unmatched. Germline V gene data show CDR1 as MGHRA and CDR2 as YSYEKL. The CDR3 DNA follows: TGCGCCAGCAGCCAGGCTGCGGACAGGGTGACCTACGAGCAGTACTTC. Encoded protein: CASSQAADRVTYEQYF.

This clone has only a few counts. The chain carries TRBV19 and TRBJ1-5; possible D gene TRBD1, 6 bases. V lost 8 bases to trimming and J lost 6 bases, with 14 bases between them. This CDR3 has 13 residues. The germline gives CDR1 LNHDA, CDR2 SQIVND (reference sequence). The CDR3 DNA reads as TGTGCCAGTGATCGGGGGGCCGGTCAGCCCCAGCATTTT. Amino acids: CASDRGAGQPQHF.

This chain links TRBV15 with TRBJ2-3, with 10 bases identical to TRBD2. CDR1 is LNHNV and CDR2 is YYDKDF in the germline V gene (reference sequence). There are 15 residues in the CDR3. The V segment lost 5 bases and the J segment 7 bases; nucleotides outside the gene matches: 9. CDR3 amino acids: CATSEGASGSHTQYF. In DNA form, the CDR3 reads TGTGCCACCAGCGAGGGAGCTAGCGGGAGCCATACGCAGTATTTT.

The CDR3 DNA follows: TGTGCCAGTAGTATCGGGGGATATTATGGCTACACCTTC. It is translated as CASSIGGYYGYTF. This chain links TRBV19 with TRBJ1-2, with D possibly TRBD1 on 5 matching bases. The CDR3 covers 13 residues. Trimming shortened V by 3 bases and J by 5 bases, and 10 bases separated the two germline ends. Germline CDR1 and CDR2: LNHDA and SQIVND (reference sequence). The complete variable domain, with remaining parts taken from reference TRBV19 and TRBJ1-2, reads DGGITQSPKYLFRKEGQNVTLSCEQNLNHDAMYWYRQDPGQGLRLIYYSQIVNDFQKGDIAEGYSVSREKKESFPLTVTSAQKNPTAFYLCASSIGGYYGYTFGSGTRLTVV.

The chain combines TRBV6-5 with TRBJ2-7; weak D call: TRBD2 (6 bases). V gave up 2 bases and J gave up 5 bases, with 10 bases separating them. Per germline, CDR1 MNHEY and CDR2 SVGAGI. This CDR3 is built from 13 residues. CDR3 in DNA: TGTGCCAGCAGTTACGGGGCGGGGAACGAGCAGTACTTC. As protein: CASSYGAGNEQYF.

The V gene is TRBV6-5, the J gene TRBJ2-7; 7 bases line up with TRBD1. The CDR3 has 14 amino acids. The germline gives CDR1 MNHEY, CDR2 SVGAGI. V lost 5 bases to trimming and J lost 0 bases; unmatched junction nucleotides: 4. CDR3 coding DNA: TGTGCCAGCAGTCCGACAGGGAACTCCTACGAGCAGTACTTC. Translating it yields CASSPTGNSYEQYF.

The genes are TRBV6-5 and TRBJ2-5; 8 bases are a match to TRBD2. V shed 8 bases and J 4 bases; nucleotides not matched to a gene: 12. Germline V CDR1 and CDR2: MNHEY, SVGAGI. CDR3 length: 15 residues. The CDR3 bases are TGTGCCAGCCTTGCTGGAAGGCTAGCGGGAGAGACCCAGTACTTC. This encodes CASLAGRLAGETQYF.

The V call is TRBV6-6, the J call TRBJ2-5, with 8 bases that match TRBD2. The J call could be wrong; TRBJ2-7 is a better fit for the DNA end. Germline CDR1 reads MNHNY; CDR2 reads SVGAGI (reference sequence). This CDR3 spans 14 amino acids. Here the CDR3 reads CASSRTGTSYEQYF. CDR3 nucleotide sequence: TGTGCCAGCAGTCGTACCGGGACTAGCTACGAGCAGTACTTC.

The chain joins TRBV4-3 to TRBJ2-3; possible D gene TRBD2, 6 bases. The CDR3 contains 14 residues. V was pared by 4 bases and J by 5 bases, with 13 bases between. The germline V gene encodes CDR1 LGHNA and CDR2 YSLEER. In DNA form, the CDR3 reads TGCGCCAGCAGCCCGGGGGTAGCTGGAGATACGCAGTATTTT. Its translation: CASSPGVAGDTQYF.